The next 24 T cell receptor beta chains were all read from a single sample in a study of post-analysis software for immune sequencing data. Study outcomes and limitations: About five TRBV segments appeared more often in patients than in controls, and TRBV5-6, TRBV5-1 and TRBV20-1 were among these.

Incorporated into the TCR beta cDNA libraries were unique molecular identifiers, which served to reduce PCR and sequencing biases. TCRdb reprocessed the PCR reads with MiXCR, giving one entry per CDR3 protein. The data contain some 890,000 distinct CDR3 sequences, 53% of them seen just once; the ten biggest clones take up 4.6%. Their cognate antigens are unknown. Sequencing was performed on blood. The receptors were sampled from a girl aged 10 to 17 with multiple sclerosis.

This clonotype was counted between two and nine times. V usage is TRBV6-6 and J usage is TRBJ2-5; the match to TRBD2 covers 9 bases. Germline V gives CDR1 MNHNY, CDR2 SVGAGI (reference sequence). J gave up 4 bases and V 2 bases, and 5 bases lay outside the gene matches. The length of the CDR3 is 15 residues. The CDR3 reads CASSYRREGAETQYF. The CDR3, as DNA: TGTGCCAGCAGTTACCGGCGGGAGGGGGCAGAGACCCAGTACTTC.

This sequence joins TRBV5-5 and TRBJ1-5, with no clear D. The CDR3 runs to 17 residues. Germline lookup yields CDR1 SGHKS and CDR2 YYEKEE (reference sequence). Trimming took off 4 bases at V and 0 bases at J, with 17 bases between the two ends. The CDR3 bases are TGTGCCAGCAGCGACGAAGCCAGGTTTTATAGCAATCAGCCCCAGCATTTT. This gives the protein CASSDEARFYSNQPQHF.

V and J are TRBV6-5 and TRBJ1-5; 11 nucleotides line up with TRBD1. This CDR3 region has 17 residues. Germline CDR1 and CDR2: MNHEY and SVGAGI. Trimming cost V 2 bases and J 7 bases; bases outside gene matches: 10. The DNA of the CDR3 is TGTGCCAGCAGTTACCTTAGTGGGGACAGGGGGGGCCAGCCCCAGCATTTT. Its protein is CASSYLSGDRGGQPQHF.

V and J are TRBV27 and TRBJ2-7; D unresolved. The V end lost 6 bases, the J end lost 2 bases, and 11 bases lay between the germline ends. Germline V gene sequence: CDR1 MNHEY, CDR2 SMNVEV (reference sequence). The CDR3 runs 13 residues. This CDR3 reads CASRTDKTYEQYF. DNA for the CDR3: TGTGCCAGCAGGACGGATAAGACCTACGAGCAGTACTTC.

This clonotype was counted a few times. This chain joins TRBV7-2 and TRBJ2-5; 10 bases are shared with TRBD2. CDR3 length: 16 residues. Germline CDR1 reads SGHTA; CDR2 reads FQGNSA. Trimming took 5 bases from V and 5 from J; bases not matched to a gene: 11. DNA for the CDR3: TGTGCCAGCAGCCCAAGCCTAGCGGGGGCCCTTGAGACCCAGTACTTC. This sequence encodes CASSPSLAGALETQYF.

The CDR3 region has the DNA TGCAGTGCTAGCATGTTCCGGGACGGGATCTCCTACGAGCAGTACTTC. Protein product: CSASMFRDGISYEQYF. This chain links TRBV20-1 with TRBJ2-7; TRBD1 or TRBD2 may be the D gene (5 bases each). Germline V lookup: CDR1 DFQATT, CDR2 SNEGSKA (reference sequence). The CDR3 contains 16 residues. The V end was cut by 3 bases, the J end by 0 bases, with 18 bases between.

The V and J genes are TRBV29-1 and TRBJ2-6; no definite D call. CDR3 length equals 14 residues. The germline V and J ends were trimmed by 1 base and 2 bases, with 6 bases remaining between them. In germline, CDR1 is SQVTM, CDR2 ANQGSEA. CDR3 region: CSVEAVPGANVLTF. The CDR3 bases are TGCAGCGTTGAAGCCGTCCCTGGGGCCAACGTCCTGACTTTC.

The genes are TRBV28 and TRBJ1-6, with D possibly TRBD1 on 5 matching bases. The V end was cut by 2 bases, the J end by 10 bases, with 9 bases between. This CDR3 has 13 residues. Germline V lookup: CDR1 MDHEN, CDR2 SYDVKM. CDR3 sequence (DNA): TGTGCCAGCAGTTTAGGGACTAGGTCACCCCTCCACTTT. This sequence encodes CASSLGTRSPLHF.

The V and J genes are TRBV5-1 and TRBJ1-1; D is unclear. The germline V gene has CDR1 SGHRS and CDR2 YFSETQ. The CDR3 has 13 residues. V was clipped by 2 bases and J by 1 base, with 6 bases between them. The CDR3 DNA sequence: TGCGCCAGCAGCTTTGCAGGGAACACTGAAGCTTTCTTT. Its translation is CASSFAGNTEAFF.

This clonotype was detected only a few times. The gene calls are TRBV20-1 and TRBJ1-2; 9 nucleotides line up with TRBD1. Germline V gene data show CDR1 as DFQATT and CDR2 as SNEGSKA (reference sequence). V shed 2 bases, J shed 8 bases, and the junction held 9 bases outside the gene matches. CDR3 length: 14 amino acids. CDR3 sequence: CSARPGTGPGGYTF. The CDR3 nucleotides are TGCAGTGCTAGACCTGGGACAGGGCCGGGAGGCTACACCTTC.

The chain joins TRBV12-3 or TRBV12-4 to TRBJ1-1; 7 nucleotides align to TRBD1. With 5 bases clipped from V and 6 bases from J, the junction kept 15 bases outside the gene matches. The CDR3 length is 16 residues. CDR3: CASSRTEGARGSEAFF. In DNA form, the CDR3 reads TGTGCCAGCAGTCGTACTGAGGGGGCGCGTGGCTCTGAAGCTTTCTTT.

This clonotype was observed a handful of times. The V call is TRBV7-9, the J call TRBJ2-1, with 13 bases lining up with TRBD2. Germline trimming cut 4 bases from V and 10 bases from J; bases unmatched to any gene: 4. The CDR3 runs 14 residues. Germline CDR1 SEHNR, CDR2 FQNEAQ (reference sequence). CDR3 bases: TGTGCCAGCAGCTCCGGGACTAGCGGGACCGAGCAGTTCTTC. Encoded protein: CASSSGTSGTEQFF. The full variable domain, its missing parts supplied by reference TRBV7-9 and TRBJ2-1, is DTGVSQNPRHKITKRGQNVTFRCDPISEHNRLYWYRQTLGQGPEFLTYFQNEAQLEKSRLLSDRFSAERPKGSFSTLEIQRTEQGDSAMYLCASSSGTSGTEQFFGPGTRLTVL.

The chain is built from TRBV12-3 or TRBV12-4 and TRBJ2-7, with TRBD2 matching over 7 bases. The V and J ends lost 3 bases and 7 bases, in that order; junction bases with no gene match: 6. The CDR3 runs to 13 residues. In DNA form, the CDR3 reads TGTGCCAGCAGTTTGACTAGCACGTCGGAGCAGTACTTC. Its protein is CASSLTSTSEQYF.

This clonotype was seen more than once but under ten times. CDR3 nucleotides: TGTGCCAGCAGTCGAGGGATCCCGAGCTACGAGCAGTACTTC. Protein product: CASSRGIPSYEQYF. V and J are TRBV12-3 or TRBV12-4 and TRBJ2-7; D is perhaps TRBD2 (5 bases). CDR3 length equals 14 residues. V gave up 5 bases and J gave up 3 bases, with 14 bases separating them.

The rearrangement links TRBV5-5 to TRBJ1-2, with 8 positions matching TRBD1. The V gene's germline CDR1 is SGHKS and CDR2 YYEKEE (reference sequence). There are 17 residues in the CDR3. Trimming removed 3 bases from V and 8 bases from J; junction bases left unmatched: 18. In nucleotides, the CDR3 is TGTGCCAGCAGCTCCTCGCCAGGGGGCTCGGCGGCGGGAGGCTACACCTTC. Its protein is CASSSSPGGSAAGGYTF.

The chain employs TRBV7-8 and TRBJ2-5; TRBD2 matches at 8 bases. Germline V lookup: CDR1 SGHVS, CDR2 FQNEAQ. The CDR3 spans 16 residues. V was pared by 3 bases and J by 6 bases, with 12 bases of the junction left unmatched. CDR3 bases: TGTGCCAGCAGCTTGATGAGCGGGGGTAAAAACAAGACCCAGTACTTC. Encoded protein: CASSLMSGGKNKTQYF.

The gene calls are TRBV14 and TRBJ1-1; 10 nucleotides align to TRBD1. J lost 1 base, V lost 4 bases, and 6 bases had no gene match. This CDR3 region has 16 residues. CDR1 SGHDN and CDR2 FVKESK come from the germline V gene. CDR3 protein: CASSLRTGGRNTEAFF. CDR3 bases: TGTGCCAGCAGCCTAAGGACAGGGGGTAGGAACACTGAAGCTTTCTTT.

The chain joins TRBV20-1 to TRBJ2-3; the D is unclear. CDR1 and CDR2 (germline): DFQATT, SNEGSKA (reference sequence). This CDR3 has 14 residues. The V and J ends lost 6 bases and 2 bases respectively, with 15 bases between them. In nucleotides, the CDR3 is TGCAGTGCAGAAGCCCCGGGTTCCACAGATACGCAGTATTTT. It yields the protein CSAEAPGSTDTQYF.

This clonotype was picked up a small number of times. The V and J genes are TRBV3-1 and TRBJ2-7, with D unclear. The germline V and J ends were trimmed by 4 bases and 3 bases, with 13 bases remaining between them. Germline loops: CDR1 LGHDT, CDR2 YNNKEL (reference sequence). This CDR3 region has 14 residues. The CDR3 bases are TGTGCCAGCAGCCGAGGAGACCTCGGCTACGAGCAGTACTTC. Protein product: CASSRGDLGYEQYF.

The rearrangement uses TRBV9 and TRBJ1-2; weak D call: TRBD1 (5 bases). V lost 3 bases, J lost 0 bases, and 15 bases lay in between. The CDR3 spans 16 residues. Per the germline V gene, CDR1 is SGDLS and CDR2 is YYNGEE. The CDR3 DNA is TGTGCCAGCAGCGATGGGTGGGGCAGTACTAACTATGGCTACACCTTC. Amino acid sequence: CASSDGWGSTNYGYTF.

The chain couples TRBV29-1 to TRBJ2-1; 7 bases are a match to TRBD2. Losses at the gene ends were 4 bases for V and 2 bases for J; bases not matched to a gene: 5. Germline assignment: CDR1 SQVTM and CDR2 ANQGSEA. This CDR3 is 14 amino acids long. CDR3 nucleotide sequence: TGCAGCGTTGGACCGGGAGGTCCCTACAATGAGCAGTTCTTC. Protein product: CSVGPGGPYNEQFF.

J is TRBJ2-7 and V is TRBV12-3 or TRBV12-4, with a possible D match to TRBD2 (7 bases). CDR3 size: 15 residues. V lost 3 bases and J lost 0, with 12 bases in between. The CDR3 DNA follows: TGTGCCAGCAGTTTTAGGGGGGGCCTCTCCTACGAGCAGTACTTC. Its translation: CASSFRGGLSYEQYF.

This clonotype has just a few counts. The rearrangement joins TRBV10-3 to TRBJ2-3; D is ambiguous. Trimming cost V 10 bases and J 0 bases, with 14 bases left between them. Germline values: CDR1 ENHRY, CDR2 SYGVKD. This CDR3 comprises 14 residues. For the CDR3, the DNA is TGTGCCACCCTGGAACCTACTAGCACAGATACGCAGTATTTT. It translates to CATLEPTSTDTQYF.

This clonotype was seen a single time. The chain joins TRBV25-1 to TRBJ2-7; either TRBD1 or TRBD2 may supply D (6 bases each). Germline lookup yields CDR1 MGHDK and CDR2 SYGVNS. V lost 3 bases, J lost 0 bases, and 12 bases lay in between. The CDR3 runs to 15 residues. The CDR3 DNA follows: TGTGCCAGCAGTGACCGGGGGCGCCCCTCCTACGAGCAGTACTTC. It translates to CASSDRGRPSYEQYF.